The clone carrying this TCR beta chain was counted many times. Its antigen is unknown. Using genomic DNA as the template, TCR beta VDJ and CDR3 profiling was carried out. MiXCR, applied by TCRdb to the reads, yields one record per CDR3 protein. The sample includes some 190,000 distinct CDR3 sequences, approximately 50% of them seen just once. This record belongs to a study of CD8+CD57+ T cells in acquired aplastic anemia. Study summary: Healthy donors averaged about 10 million reads for CD4+ cells. Study-level findings and limits: Patients and controls were found to share some 30 CD8+ CDR3 sequences. Any difference that existed in CD8+ Simpson's diversity between patients and controls was not significant.

Germline values: CDR1 SGHTA, CDR2 FQGNSA. The V segment lost 5 bases and the J segment 14 bases; nucleotides outside the gene matches: 11. The CDR3 length is 14 residues. This receptor was obtained from a human donor in good health, serving as a control. Sequences were obtained from sorted CD4+, CD8+, or CD8+CD57+ T cells (not recorded which) from PBMCs. V is TRBV7-2 and J is TRBJ1-6, with 8 bases fitting TRBD1. CDR3 protein: CASSIFQGADALHF. The CDR3 DNA sequence: TGTGCCAGCAGCATCTTTCAGGGGGCGGATGCCCTCCACTTT.